The clone carrying this TCR beta chain has just one count. What it recognizes is unknown. The data are from a study of cytomegalovirus exposure and HLA in healthy donors. Study-wide points: In an earlier analysis, about 90% or about 30%: the productive usage of most TCR beta V segments.

13 Jbeta primers and 60 Vbeta primers were used for the PCR. Method: immunoSEQ multiplex PCR; TCRdb's copy keeps in-frame clones and lacks some. The data hold around 130,000 clones, with roughly 80% observed a single time. The CDR3 sequence is 13 residues long. In germline, CDR1 is SGDLS, CDR2 YYNGEE. Trimming took off 4 bases at V and 7 bases at J, with 14 bases between the two ends. The origin of this receptor is a woman aged 40 to 50 in good health and CMV-seronegative. The sequencing sample was made of PBMCs. The V call is TRBV9, the J call TRBJ1-1; D gene ambiguous. CDR3 nucleotide sequence: TGTGCCAGCAGCCCCAGAGGGAGTCTTGAAGCTTTCTTT. Amino acids: CASSPRGSLEAFF.